Each of the 26 T cell receptor beta chains below was sequenced from the same sample in a study of neurological immune-mediated disorders (dated by TCRdb to about 2019). This sample's time point label indicates: longitudinal time-point 2. The receptor library was made with 5' RACE. The sequencer listed for this sample is Illumina HiSeq 2500. TCRdb handled the public reads itself, with Q25 trimming in fastp and clone calling in MiXCR, and kept productive beta chains. Rows with a matching CDR3 protein are joined into one entry that keeps the most common DNA and genes. The sample yields some 80,000 distinct CDR3 sequences; 5% to 6% were counted once. Approximately 7.9% of the sample goes to the ten largest clones. Sample: PBMCs. The receptors shown here come from a woman aged 55-70 years with multiple sclerosis.

This clonotype has at least ten counts. This chain connects TRBV5-6 to TRBJ1-1; D gene unclear. CDR1 and CDR2 (germline): SGHDT, YYEEEE. Trimming removed 1 base at V and 1 base at J, with 20 bases between. The CDR3 has 18 residues. CDR3 in DNA: TGTGCCAGCAGCTTGTCGGGCAGGCTCCGGAGCTGGAACACTGAAGCTTTCTTT. Translation gives CASSLSGRLRSWNTEAFF.

This clonotype was detected ten times or more. The gene calls are TRBV4-1 and TRBJ2-3; no firm D call. The CDR3 has 15 amino acids. The V end was cut by 1 base, the J end by 0 bases, with 8 bases between. Germline CDR1 reads MGHRA; CDR2 reads YSYEKL. Here the CDR3 DNA reads TGCGCCAGCAGCCAAGGTGGCCAGAGCACAGATACGCAGTATTTT. It codes for CASSQGGQSTDTQYF.

This clonotype was detected many times. The chain joins TRBV5-1 to TRBJ1-6; no firm D call. Deletions cut 1 base from V and 8 bases from J, with 22 bases between. The CDR3 length is 18 residues. Germline V gives CDR1 SGHRS, CDR2 YFSETQ. This chain's CDR3 is CASSLSAQLSQFHSPLHF. The CDR3 DNA is TGCGCCAGCAGCTTGAGCGCCCAACTCTCTCAATTTCATTCACCCCTCCACTTT.

This clonotype was seen repeatedly, ten times or more. The V gene is TRBV27, the J gene TRBJ2-7; 9 bases align to TRBD2. V lost 6 bases, J lost 3 bases, and 9 bases stayed unmatched. This CDR3 contains 15 residues. CDR1 and CDR2 from the germline V gene are MNHEY and SMNVEV (reference sequence). The CDR3: CASRNPGLALYEQYF. The CDR3 nucleotides are TGTGCCAGCAGAAACCCGGGACTAGCTCTCTACGAGCAGTACTTC.

There are many counts of this clonotype. V is TRBV5-1 and J is TRBJ2-4; D ambiguous. V was cut by 1 base and J by 8 bases, with 10 bases left in between. The CDR3 runs 13 residues. Germline values: CDR1 SGHRS, CDR2 YFSETQ. The CDR3 sequence: CASSLPQKDIQYF. DNA of the CDR3: TGCGCCAGCAGCTTGCCGCAGAAGGACATTCAGTACTTC.

This clonotype turned up a few times. This chain connects TRBV18 to TRBJ1-2; the D is unclear. Trimming removed 2 bases from V and 4 bases from J, with 11 bases in between. The CDR3 loop spans 14 amino acids. Germline V lookup: CDR1 KGHSH, CDR2 LQKENI. In DNA, the CDR3 is TGTGCCAGCTCACCATCTGACGGCGGCTATGGCTACACCTTC. Encoded protein: CASSPSDGGYGYTF.

This clonotype was observed at least ten times. The chain employs TRBV12-3 or TRBV12-4 and TRBJ2-5, with 13 bases identical to TRBD2. V shed 5 bases and J 2 bases; nucleotides not matched to a gene: 2. This CDR3 contains 15 residues. The CDR3 nucleotides are TGTGCCAGCAGTGGACTAGCGGGGGTTCAAGAGACCCAGTACTTC. Protein sequence: CASSGLAGVQETQYF.

This clonotype has ten or more counts. This rearrangement joins TRBV2 to TRBJ1-6; the D gene is possibly TRBD1 (6 bases). Germline V gene lookup returns CDR1 SNHLY and CDR2 FYNNEI. V was pared by 7 bases and J by 9 bases, with 19 bases between. This CDR3 spans 15 amino acids. The CDR3 sequence is CASTGQLRGASPLHF. The CDR3 bases are TGTGCCAGCACCGGACAGTTGAGGGGGGCTTCACCCCTCCACTTT.

In its sample, this clonotype was seen a few times. The chain has TRBV11-3 and TRBJ2-2; D ambiguous. Trimming shortened V by 0 bases and J by 2 bases, and 4 bases separated the two germline ends. The CDR3 consists of 14 residues. Germline values: CDR1 SGHNT, CDR2 YENEEA. This CDR3 reads CASSLDSNTGELFF. The CDR3 DNA reads as TGTGCCAGCAGCTTAGATTCTAACACCGGGGAGCTGTTTTTT.

There are many counts of this clonotype. The chain combines TRBV5-1 with TRBJ2-5; a weak D match, TRBD1 (6 bases). CDR3 length: 14 amino acids. V was trimmed by 3 bases and J by 6 bases, leaving 15 bases between them. Germline values: CDR1 SGHRS, CDR2 YFSETQ. The CDR3 bases are TGCGCCAGCAGCTCGGCCCAAACAGGGCAGACCCAGTACTTC. This encodes CASSSAQTGQTQYF.

This clonotype was seen repeatedly, ten times or more. In DNA, the CDR3 is TGTGCCAGCGACAGGGGGCTGAACACTGAAGCTTTCTTT. Its translation: CASDRGLNTEAFF. The J gene is TRBJ1-1, the V gene TRBV28; 10 positions match TRBD1. Germline V gene sequence: CDR1 MDHEN, CDR2 SYDVKM. CDR3 length: 13 residues. Losses at the gene ends were 8 bases for V and 0 bases for J; bases not matched to a gene: 0.

This clonotype was found many times. V gene TRBV27 combines with J gene TRBJ1-1, with D possibly being TRBD1 (5 bases). Germline assignment: CDR1 MNHEY and CDR2 SMNVEV (reference sequence). Trimming left V 5 bases short and J 3 bases short, with 19 bases between. This CDR3 has 16 amino acids. The chain's CDR3 is CASSAPVGGGDTEAFF. CDR3 coding DNA: TGTGCCAGCAGTGCCCCGGTAGGCGGGGGGGACACTGAAGCTTTCTTT.

This clonotype was seen repeatedly, ten times or more. The rearrangement uses TRBV5-1 and TRBJ2-1; no firm D call. The germline V gene has CDR1 SGHRS and CDR2 YFSETQ. V was cut by 1 base and J by 2 bases, with 4 bases left in between. The length of the CDR3 is 13 residues. The CDR3 nucleotides are TGCGCCAGCAGCTTGATAACCTACAATGAGCAGTTCTTC. Translation gives CASSLITYNEQFF.

In its sample, this clonotype was seen a few times. V gene TRBV5-6 combines with J gene TRBJ2-5; 9 positions agree with TRBD2. The V segment lost 0 bases and the J segment 5 bases; nucleotides outside the gene matches: 5. Germline lookup yields CDR1 SGHDT and CDR2 YYEEEE. This CDR3 contains 15 residues. The chain's CDR3 is CASSLVRGGAETQYF. For the CDR3, the DNA is TGTGCCAGCAGCTTGGTCCGCGGGGGGGCGGAGACCCAGTACTTC.

The V and J genes are TRBV12-3 or TRBV12-4 and TRBJ1-4; D not resolved. The CDR3 has 15 amino acids. The V end lost 3 bases, the J end lost 7 bases, and 15 bases lay between the germline ends. The chain's CDR3 is CASSFDSGVGEKLFF. CDR3 sequence (DNA): TGTGCCAGCAGTTTCGACTCTGGGGTTGGTGAAAAACTGTTTTTT.

In its sample, this clonotype was seen many times. J is TRBJ1-2 and V is TRBV20-1, with TRBD1 as a possible D gene (5 bases). CDR1 and CDR2 from the germline V gene are DFQATT and SNEGSKA (reference sequence). This CDR3 has 13 amino acids. The V end lost 6 bases, the J end lost 8 bases, and 19 bases lay between the germline ends. The CDR3: CSANPRDPRGYTF. The CDR3 DNA reads as TGCAGTGCCAATCCCCGGGACCCTCGGGGCTACACCTTC.

The sample holds many counts of this clonotype. The chain links TRBV12-3 or TRBV12-4 to TRBJ1-4; D gene unclear. Trimming took 1 base from V and 8 from J, leaving 8 bases between them. CDR3 length: 13 residues. The CDR3 loop is CASSLVGGEKLFF. The CDR3 DNA reads TGTGCCAGCAGTTTAGTCGGCGGCGAAAAACTGTTTTTT.

This CDR3 is CSARGARTGELFF. The DNA for the CDR3 is TGCAGCGCGCGGGGGGCGAGGACCGGGGAGCTGTTTTTT. V is TRBV29-1 and J is TRBJ2-2; TRBD2 agrees at 8 bases. V gave up 7 bases and J gave up 5 bases; unmatched junction bases: 6. The CDR3 runs to 13 residues. Germline V gives CDR1 SQVTM, CDR2 ANQGSEA.

A few counts support this clonotype. This chain connects TRBV14 to TRBJ1-4; possibly TRBD1 for D (5 bases). The CDR3 has 18 amino acids. Germline CDR1 SGHDN, CDR2 FVKESK. Trimming took 4 bases from V and 7 from J, leaving 25 bases between them. CDR3 DNA: TGTGCCAGCAGCCCTATCCGGGGCGTCGGAACTCATACTGAAAAACTGTTTTTT. Translating it yields CASSPIRGVGTHTEKLFF.

This clonotype was counted many times. This chain connects TRBV20-1 to TRBJ2-5; tentatively, D is TRBD2 (7 bases). The CDR3 contains 16 residues. Germline V gene sequence: CDR1 DFQATT, CDR2 SNEGSKA (reference sequence). Trimming pared 5 bases from V and 4 bases from J, leaving 23 bases between. The CDR3: CSAPRRGGAGGETQYF. Written as DNA, the CDR3 is TGCAGTGCTCCCCGAAGGGGGGGGGCCGGAGGAGAGACCCAGTACTTC.

The table lists this clonotype with many counts. The gene calls are TRBV9 and TRBJ2-2; no firm D call. CDR3 length equals 15 residues. Looked up from germline, CDR1 is SGDLS and CDR2 is YYNGEE. V lost 1 base to trimming and J lost 4 bases, with 11 bases between them. In nucleotides, the CDR3 is TGTGCCAGCAGCGTAAACTCCGCGAGCACCGGGGAGCTGTTTTTT. It translates to CASSVNSASTGELFF.

In its sample, this clonotype was seen many times. The V gene is TRBV5-1, the J gene TRBJ1-5; 8 positions agree with TRBD1. With V trimmed by 4 bases and J by 4 bases, 7 bases remained unmatched. This CDR3 has 15 residues. Germline V lookup: CDR1 SGHRS, CDR2 YFSETQ. CDR3 sequence: CASSPAGTGNQPQHF. DNA for the CDR3: TGCGCCAGCAGCCCCGCGGGGACAGGTAATCAGCCCCAGCATTTT.

Ten or more counts support this clonotype. DNA for the CDR3: TGTGCCAGCAGCGTAGGTCCGAATCGAGAGACCCAGTACTTC. Amino acids: CASSVGPNRETQYF. The chain joins TRBV9 to TRBJ2-5; D ambiguous. Trimming removed 0 bases at V and 4 bases at J, with 10 bases between. The CDR3 is 14 amino acids. Germline V CDR1 and CDR2: SGDLS, YYNGEE. The entire variable domain, with the rest obtained from reference TRBV9 and TRBJ2-5, is as follows: DSGVTQTPKHLITATGQRVTLRCSPRSGDLSVYWYQQSLDQGLQFLIQYYNGEERAKGNILERFSAQQFPDLHSELNLSSLELGDSALYFCASSVGPNRETQYFGPGTRLLVL.

This clonotype was observed many times. The rearrangement uses TRBV20-1 and TRBJ2-1, with TRBD1 matching 11 bases. The CDR3 covers 14 residues. The J segment lost 8 bases and the V segment lost 6 bases, leaving 9 bases of the junction unmatched. Germline V gene sequence: CDR1 DFQATT, CDR2 SNEGSKA (reference sequence). The CDR3 reads CSAQDRGRGDEQFF. In nucleotides, the CDR3 is TGCAGTGCCCAGGACAGGGGGCGAGGTGATGAGCAGTTCTTC.

This clonotype was counted at least ten times. The chain links TRBV7-9 to TRBJ2-1; D is undetermined. V was cut by 5 bases and J by 12 bases, with 14 bases left in between. This CDR3 has 12 amino acids. Germline V gene sequence: CDR1 SEHNR, CDR2 FQNEAQ (reference sequence). The CDR3 loop is CASSISAWGQFF. In nucleotides, the CDR3 is TGTGCCAGCAGCATCAGTGCGTGGGGGCAGTTCTTC.

The V gene is TRBV30, the J gene TRBJ2-7, with D perhaps matching TRBD1 or TRBD2 (6 bases each). CDR1 and CDR2 from the germline V gene are GTSNPN and SVGIG (reference sequence). The length of the CDR3 is 14 residues. Trimming shortened V by 5 bases and J by 6 bases, and 20 bases separated the two germline ends. The CDR3 here is CAWRSPGAAIEQYF. The CDR3 nucleotides read TGTGCCTGGCGATCGCCGGGGGCGGCCATCGAGCAGTACTTC.